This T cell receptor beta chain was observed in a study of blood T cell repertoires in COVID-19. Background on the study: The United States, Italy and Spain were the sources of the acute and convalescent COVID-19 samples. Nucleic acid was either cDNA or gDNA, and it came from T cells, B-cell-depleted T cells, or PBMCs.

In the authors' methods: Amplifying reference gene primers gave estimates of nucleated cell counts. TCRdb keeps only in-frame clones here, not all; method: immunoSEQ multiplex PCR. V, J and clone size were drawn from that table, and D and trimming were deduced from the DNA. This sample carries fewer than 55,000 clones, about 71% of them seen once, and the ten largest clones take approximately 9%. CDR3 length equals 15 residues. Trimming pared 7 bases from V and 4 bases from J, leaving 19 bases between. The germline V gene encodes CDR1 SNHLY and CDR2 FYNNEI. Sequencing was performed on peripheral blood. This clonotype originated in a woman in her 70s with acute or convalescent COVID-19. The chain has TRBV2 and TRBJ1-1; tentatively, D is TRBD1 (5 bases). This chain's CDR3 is CASTRIQGRGTEAFF. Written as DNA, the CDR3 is TGTGCCAGCACCAGGATCCAGGGAAGGGGCACTGAAGCTTTCTTT.